This section outlines one T cell receptor (beta chain) sequence together with its context. Its cognate antigen is unknown. This sample was included in a study of cytomegalovirus exposure and HLA in healthy donors. The study, taken as a whole, reports: The study labeled 164 TCR beta chains cytomegalovirus-associated.

Primers: 60 Vbeta forward and 13 Jbeta reverse. This table comes from immunoSEQ multiplex PCR, and its TCRdb copy is limited to in-frame clones, with some not included. The table has 180,000 or so clones, 75% to 90% seen once. The sequence was collected from a woman aged 25 to 39 in good health and CMV-seronegative. Sequenced sample: PBMCs.

The CDR3 DNA follows: TGTGCCAGCAGCTTGCTGGACAGGAGTAATGAAAAACTGTTTTTT. Its protein product is CASSLLDRSNEKLFF. This chain joins TRBV5-6 and TRBJ1-4; 7 nucleotides match TRBD1. From germline, CDR1 is SGHDT and CDR2 YYEEEE. Trimming took 1 base from V and 4 from J; bases not matched to a gene: 4. The CDR3 loop spans 15 amino acids.